Shown below are 21 T cell receptor beta chains from a single sample sequenced in a study of shared clonotypes between healthy human individuals. The assay was immunoSEQ multiplex PCR, and TCRdb's table has in-frame clones only and misses some. The sample has around 1.4 million clones; approximately 98.5% are singletons. Sequencing used naive CD4+ T cells sorted from blood. Indicated subset: CD45RA+ positively selected. The source of these receptors is a young man in good health.

A note on this clone: Other nucleotide sequences from this sample produce the same CDR3. The chain uses TRBV19 and TRBJ2-2, with a tentative D call TRBD1 (6 bases). The CDR3 is 15 amino acids. V gave up 2 bases and J gave up 3 bases, with 10 bases separating them. CDR1 and CDR2 from the germline V gene are LNHDA and SQIVND (reference sequence). DNA of the CDR3: TGTGCCAGTAGTATACTTGCAGGGGACACCGGGGAGCTGTTTTTT. Its protein is CASSILAGDTGELFF.

This clone was seen once. The chain recombines TRBV11-2 with TRBJ2-5, with TRBD1 matching 8 bases. Germline CDR1 and CDR2: SGHAT and FQNNGV. Germline trimming cut 5 bases from V and 5 bases from J; bases unmatched to any gene: 16. This CDR3 spans 17 amino acids. DNA of the CDR3: TGTGCCAGCAGCCGACCCTGGCAGGGGGCTGACAGGGAGACCCAGTACTTC. Its protein is CASSRPWQGADRETQYF.

The chain employs TRBV7-9 and TRBJ1-1; 11 bases line up with TRBD1. After removal of 0 bases from V and 0 bases from J, the junction contained 6 bases not matched to a gene. This CDR3 is built from 18 residues. Germline CDR1 reads SEHNR; CDR2 reads FQNEAQ (reference sequence). The CDR3 is CASSLAGGTGGMNTEAFF. The CDR3 nucleotides are TGTGCCAGCAGCTTAGCTGGGGGGACAGGGGGTATGAACACTGAAGCTTTCTTT.

The rearrangement links TRBV10-3 to TRBJ1-1, with D unclear. CDR1 is ENHRY, CDR2 SYGVKD, per germline. This CDR3 contains 11 residues. Trimming removed 10 bases from V and 2 bases from J, with 8 bases in between. The CDR3 loop is CATTRNTEAFF. CDR3 sequence (DNA): TGTGCCACCACCCGAAACACTGAAGCTTTCTTT.

CDR3 nucleotides: TGTGCCAGCAGCTTAGTAGGGGACAGTAATGAAAAACTGTTTTTT. Translating gives CASSLVGDSNEKLFF. This sequence joins TRBV7-9 and TRBJ1-4, with 7 bases matching TRBD1. The junction had 3 bases not matched to a gene; V was cut back by 1 base and J by 4 bases. CDR1 and CDR2 from the germline V gene are SEHNR and FQNEAQ (reference sequence). This CDR3 spans 15 amino acids.

This clone appeared once. The chain is built from TRBV2 and TRBJ2-3; TRBD1 might be the D (5 bases). V lost 1 base to trimming and J lost 8 bases, with 10 bases between them. Germline V gene lookup returns CDR1 SNHLY and CDR2 FYNNEI. CDR3 length equals 13 residues. Here the CDR3 reads CASSEVGVGTQYF. The CDR3 nucleotides read TGTGCCAGCAGTGAAGTAGGGGTCGGTACGCAGTATTTT.

The V and J genes are TRBV11-2 and TRBJ2-7; perhaps TRBD2 as D (6 bases). This CDR3 spans 16 amino acids. V was cut by 7 bases and J by 1 base, with 20 bases left in between. Germline V gene sequence: CDR1 SGHAT, CDR2 FQNNGV. CDR3 loop: CASIPYPGLQSYEQYF. The CDR3 nucleotides are TGTGCCAGCATTCCCTACCCGGGACTGCAGTCCTACGAGCAGTACTTC.

This chain links TRBV30 with TRBJ1-5; maybe TRBD1 (6 bases). This CDR3 comprises 15 residues. CDR1 is GTSNPN, CDR2 SVGIG, per germline (reference sequence). Trimming stripped 3 bases from V and 5 bases from J, with 17 bases between. This CDR3 is CAWRAWGPPDQPQHF. The CDR3 region has the DNA TGTGCCTGGAGGGCGTGGGGGCCACCGGATCAGCCCCAGCATTTT.

The chain carries TRBV5-1 and TRBJ2-3, with TRBD2 identical over 9 bases. Germline CDR1 is SGHRS and CDR2 is YFSETQ. Unmatched junction bases numbered 9, after V lost 4 bases and J lost 3 bases. This CDR3 contains 16 residues. In DNA, the CDR3 is TGCGCCAGCAGCACCAGGACTAGCGTCGGGACAGATACGCAGTATTTT. Protein: CASSTRTSVGTDTQYF.

CDR3 sequence: CASSLQVNTGELFF. In nucleotides, the CDR3 is TGTGCCAGCAGCCTACAGGTGAACACCGGGGAGCTGTTTTTT. This chain links TRBV11-2 with TRBJ2-2; D is possibly TRBD1 (5 bases). This CDR3 has 14 residues. The germline V gene has CDR1 SGHAT and CDR2 FQNNGV. The V gene lost 5 bases and the J gene lost 1 base, with 8 bases spanning the gap.

V is TRBV5-1 and J is TRBJ2-6; weak D call: TRBD2 (6 bases). Deletions cut 5 bases from V and 0 bases from J, with 6 bases between. In germline, CDR1 is SGHRS, CDR2 YFSETQ. The CDR3 contains 14 residues. The CDR3 loop is CASRRDSGANVLTF. The CDR3 region has the DNA TGCGCCAGCAGGCGGGACTCTGGGGCCAACGTCCTGACTTTC. The entire variable domain, with the rest obtained from reference TRBV5-1 and TRBJ2-6, is as follows: KAGVTQTPRYLIKTRGQQVTLSCSPISGHRSVSWYQQTPGQGLQFLFEYFSETQRNKGNFPGRFSGRQFSNSRSEMNVSTLELGDSALYLCASRRDSGANVLTFGAGSRLTVL.

CDR3 sequence (DNA): TGTGCCAGTAGGGGAAGGCGGGAGAATTCCTACGAGCAGTACTTC. It encodes CASRGRRENSYEQYF. This rearrangement joins TRBV19 to TRBJ2-7, with TRBD2 identical over 7 bases. J was trimmed by 1 base and V by 6 bases; bases with no gene match: 9. The CDR3 has 15 amino acids. The germline V gene has CDR1 LNHDA and CDR2 SQIVND (reference sequence).

The chain carries TRBV2 and TRBJ1-2; D may be TRBD1 (6 bases). The CDR3 length is 14 residues. The V and J ends lost 7 bases and 2 bases respectively, with 14 bases between them. Germline loops: CDR1 SNHLY, CDR2 FYNNEI. The CDR3 reads CASNIQGRNYGYTF. The CDR3 DNA reads as TGTGCCAGCAATATACAGGGCCGGAACTATGGCTACACCTTC.

This clone occurred once. The chain links TRBV5-8 to TRBJ2-7; D is unresolved. Germline CDR1 SGHTS, CDR2 YDEGEE. The CDR3 is 17 residues long. Trimming stripped 4 bases from V and 4 bases from J, with 24 bases between. In nucleotides, the CDR3 is TGTGCCAGCAGCCAGGAGACGGGTCAACTTGGACCTTACGAGCAGTACTTC. The encoded protein is CASSQETGQLGPYEQYF.

The J gene is TRBJ2-1, the V gene TRBV29-1; TRBD1 aligns across 8 bases. Germline trimming cut 7 bases from V and 7 bases from J; bases unmatched to any gene: 6. Germline V gene sequence: CDR1 SQVTM, CDR2 ANQGSEA. This CDR3 is built from 12 residues. CDR3 sequence (DNA): TGCAGCGCTGACAGGGGTGTAAATGAGCAGTTCTTC. Protein product: CSADRGVNEQFF.

This chain joins TRBV19 and TRBJ1-5; D gene unclear. Deletions cut 0 bases from V and 7 bases from J, with 7 bases between. CDR1 and CDR2 from the germline V gene are LNHDA and SQIVND (reference sequence). The CDR3 is 13 residues long. The CDR3 DNA sequence: TGTGCCAGTAGTATAGACCATCCCCAGCCCCAGCATTTT. It encodes CASSIDHPQPQHF.

The chain employs TRBV6-1 and TRBJ2-1; D is undetermined. The CDR3 is made up of 9 amino acids. CDR1 is MNHNS and CDR2 is SASEGT in the germline V gene. V was shortened by 10 bases and J by 5 bases, with 3 bases between the two germline ends. The chain's CDR3 is CANNNEQFF. CDR3 bases: TGTGCCAACAACAATGAGCAGTTCTTC.

The V gene is TRBV18, the J gene TRBJ2-2; 11 bases fit TRBD1. Trimming took 4 bases from V and 7 from J; bases not matched to a gene: 5. In germline, CDR1 is KGHSH, CDR2 LQKENI. CDR3 length: 15 residues. The chain's CDR3 is CASSLGQGAIGELFF. Written as DNA, the CDR3 is TGTGCCAGCTCACTCGGACAGGGGGCAATCGGGGAGCTGTTTTTT.

This chain connects TRBV7-9 to TRBJ2-7; 9 bases are a match to TRBD1. Per germline, CDR1 SEHNR and CDR2 FQNEAQ (reference sequence). The CDR3 has 16 residues. V was clipped by 3 bases and J by 0 bases; unmatched bases: 6. The chain's CDR3 is CASSFALTGGSYEQYF. The CDR3 DNA reads as TGTGCCAGCAGCTTCGCCTTGACAGGGGGCTCCTACGAGCAGTACTTC.

The chain couples TRBV10-2 to TRBJ1-5, with D hard to call. The germline V gene has CDR1 WSHSY and CDR2 SAAADI. The length of the CDR3 is 19 residues. Trimming stripped 4 bases from V and 0 bases from J, with 22 bases between. CDR3 amino acids: CASSAGRITEVGSNQPQHF. CDR3 DNA: TGCGCCAGCAGTGCCGGGCGGATTACGGAGGTGGGTAGCAATCAGCCCCAGCATTTT.

The gene calls are TRBV15 and TRBJ1-5, with D tentatively TRBD1 (6 bases). V dropped 5 bases and J dropped 7 bases, with 15 bases sitting between them. Per germline, CDR1 LNHNV and CDR2 YYDKDF (reference sequence). The CDR3 has 14 residues. This chain's CDR3 is CATSGGRGDQPQHF. In nucleotides, the CDR3 is TGTGCCACCAGCGGGGGGCGGGGCGACCAGCCCCAGCATTTT.